This T cell receptor (beta chain) was identified in a study of CD8 T cells in Susac syndrome. This CDR3 comprises 15 residues. V lost 1 base, J lost 0 bases, and 7 bases lay in between. The V gene's germline CDR1 is SEHNR and CDR2 FQNEAQ (reference sequence). RNA was extracted with the RNeasy kit, and a quantity of about 0.5 to 1 ug was reverse transcribed using random hexamers. With immunoSEQ multiplex PCR, TCR beta CDR3 was amplified across 54 Vbeta and 13 Jbeta. One entry per CDR3 protein results from TCRdb running MiXCR on the immunoSEQ multiplex PCR reads. The repertoire has fewer than 250,000 distinct CDR3 sequences, roughly 92% of them found once; the top ten carry roughly 0.13%. Peripheral blood CD8+ and CD4+ T cells were profiled by TCR beta sequencing. The multiple sclerosis controls, all treatment-naive patients, had relapsing-remitting disease that was stable or active. TEMRA cells were FACS-enriched, unlike CD8+ and CD4+ T cells, which were negatively isolated.

The source of this sequence is a human donor with multiple sclerosis. The chain has TRBV7-9 and TRBJ1-3; no clear D gene. The specimen sequenced was CD8+ T cells from PBMCs. CDR3 amino acids: CASSLVRSSGNTIYF. CDR3 coding DNA: TGTGCCAGCAGCTTAGTCCGGAGCTCTGGAAACACCATATATTTT.